The 15 T cell receptor beta chains given below trace back to one sample, sequenced in a study of identical twins (dated by TCRdb to the mid-2010s). Libraries came from 5' RACE. The data were produced on an Illumina HiSeq 2000. TCRdb reprocessing: public reads trimmed at Q25 with fastp, clones called with MiXCR, in-frame beta chains kept. Merged by CDR3 protein, the rows form single entries marked with the most common genes and DNA. Present in this sample are about 280,000 distinct CDR3 sequences, about 8.9% of which were seen just once. The ten most abundant clones make up over 2% of the sample. These same data were also listed under a study on yellow fever vaccine responses in identical twins.

Source material: memory (CD45RO+) T cells sorted from blood. Taken with the paper, the label for cell subset or site translates to: CD45RO+ enriched T cells. The receptors come from a woman in her late teens or twenties in good health.

This sequence joins TRBV20-1 and TRBJ1-2; possibly TRBD1 for D (5 bases). Germline V CDR1 and CDR2: DFQATT, SNEGSKA (reference sequence). V lost 6 bases, J lost 8 bases, and 13 bases lay in between. The CDR3 length is 11 residues. This CDR3 reads CSAGTGGGYTF. CDR3 sequence (DNA): TGCAGTGCAGGGACCGGAGGAGGCTACACCTTC.

Ten or more counts support this clonotype. The chain combines TRBV28 with TRBJ2-3; no firm D call. CDR1 MDHEN and CDR2 SYDVKM come from the germline V gene. The CDR3 loop spans 12 amino acids. Between the trimmed V and J ends, which lost 6 bases and 0 bases, there was a span of 4 bases. As DNA, the CDR3 is TGTGCCAGCAGCTTTAGCACAGATACGCAGTATTTT. As protein: CASSFSTDTQYF.

The chain couples TRBV5-1 to TRBJ2-1, with D perhaps TRBD1 (6 bases). The CDR3 has 13 residues. Germline CDR1 is SGHRS and CDR2 is YFSETQ. The V and J ends lost 7 bases and 6 bases respectively, with 14 bases between them. The chain's CDR3 is CASLGAGFNEQFF. CDR3 nucleotides: TGCGCCAGCTTGGGGGCAGGGTTCAATGAGCAGTTCTTC.

This clonotype has ten or more counts. J is TRBJ2-4 and V is TRBV11-3; 12 positions match TRBD1. With V trimmed by 4 bases and J by 8 bases, 3 bases remained unmatched. CDR3 length: 14 amino acids. Germline V gene sequence: CDR1 SGHNT, CDR2 YENEEA. CDR3 protein: CASSWGQGADIQYF. The CDR3 coding sequence is TGTGCCAGCAGCTGGGGACAGGGGGCTGACATTCAGTACTTC.

In its sample, this clonotype was seen many times. The rearrangement joins TRBV12-3 or TRBV12-4 to TRBJ2-3, with D unresolved. V gave up 0 bases and J gave up 2 bases, with 6 bases separating them. The CDR3 loop spans 14 amino acids. CDR3 residues: CASSLAGATDTQYF. The CDR3 DNA follows: TGTGCCAGCAGTTTAGCGGGTGCCACAGATACGCAGTATTTT.

Regarding this clonotype: A read error may be the cause here, since a much bigger clone is one base away. The chain combines TRBV28 with TRBJ2-4; a possible D gene is TRBD2 (5 bases). The CDR3 totals 19 residues. Between the trimmed V and J ends, which lost 6 bases and 0 bases, there was a span of 24 bases. Germline V gene lookup returns CDR1 MDHEN and CDR2 SYDVKM. The CDR3 is CASRGVGSGYRLAKNIQYF. CDR3 DNA: TGTGCCAGCAGGGGCGTCGGCAGCGGATACCGGCTAGCCAAAAACATTCAGTACTTC.

This clonotype was recorded at least ten times. The J gene is TRBJ1-1, the V gene TRBV13; the D is unclear. The V and J ends lost 4 bases and 10 bases respectively, with 10 bases between them. Germline loops: CDR1 PRHDT, CDR2 FYEKMQ (reference sequence). This CDR3 is 11 amino acids long. DNA for the CDR3: TGTGCCAGCAGCTCGGACGGCCGAGCTTTCTTT. This codes for CASSSDGRAFF.

This clonotype came up many times. The V gene is TRBV5-1, the J gene TRBJ2-7; no clear D gene. V was pared by 4 bases and J by 6 bases, with 17 bases between. This CDR3 comprises 14 residues. Germline CDR1 SGHRS, CDR2 YFSETQ. Here the CDR3 reads CASSPSYLVGEQYF. CDR3 sequence (DNA): TGCGCCAGCAGCCCATCTTATCTGGTAGGCGAGCAGTACTTC.

This clonotype was seen repeatedly, ten times or more. This sequence joins TRBV12-3 or TRBV12-4 and TRBJ2-7, with 7 bases that match TRBD1. The CDR3 has 15 amino acids. V was clipped by 3 bases and J by 3 bases; unmatched bases: 8. In nucleotides, the CDR3 is TGTGCCAGCAGTTTTTACGGGACAGTTATCTACGAGCAGTACTTC. Translation gives CASSFYGTVIYEQYF.

This clonotype was recorded at least ten times. The V call is TRBV28, the J call TRBJ2-5, with 9 bases that match TRBD2. The V and J ends lost 5 bases and 3 bases, in that order; junction bases with no gene match: 1. This CDR3 comprises 13 residues. Germline CDR1 reads MDHEN; CDR2 reads SYDVKM. For the CDR3, the DNA is TGTGCCAGCAGTGAGCGGGGGGAAGAGACCCAGTACTTC. Protein sequence: CASSERGEETQYF. Based on the CDR3 plus reference TRBV28 and TRBJ2-5, the full variable domain is DVKVTQSSRYLVKRTGEKVFLECVQDMDHENMFWYRQDPGLGLRLIYFSYDVKMKEKGDIPEGYSVSREKKERFSLILESASTNQTSMYLCASSERGEETQYFGPGTRLLVL.

Only a few counts were recorded for this clonotype. The J gene is TRBJ1-4, the V gene TRBV9; possible D gene TRBD1, 6 bases. V lost 5 bases and J 8 bases, leaving 16 bases between the germline ends. Germline V gene sequence: CDR1 SGDLS, CDR2 YYNGEE. This CDR3 contains 14 residues. The CDR3 reads CASSGEGGSEKLFF. The CDR3 bases are TGTGCCAGCAGTGGGGAAGGGGGGTCGGAAAAACTGTTTTTT.

In its sample, this clonotype was seen many times. This chain connects TRBV5-1 to TRBJ2-1; no reliable D call. Trimming removed 0 bases from V and 9 bases from J, with 7 bases in between. The CDR3 extends over 12 amino acids. Germline values: CDR1 SGHRS, CDR2 YFSETQ. CDR3 in DNA: TGCGCCAGCAGCTTGGCGCGGTCTGAGCAGTTCTTC. Residues: CASSLARSEQFF.

Ten or more counts support this clonotype. CDR3 amino acids: CAWSAEGNTEAFF. CDR3 nucleotides: TGTGCCTGGAGTGCCGAAGGAAACACTGAAGCTTTCTTT. This rearrangement joins TRBV30 to TRBJ1-1; no definite D call. The CDR3 length is 13 residues. Germline values: CDR1 GTSNPN, CDR2 SVGIG (reference sequence). V was shortened by 1 base and J by 2 bases, with 8 bases between the two germline ends.

A few counts support this clonotype. The J gene is TRBJ2-7, the V gene TRBV20-1; TRBD2 is a possible D gene (7 bases). The germline gives CDR1 DFQATT, CDR2 SNEGSKA (reference sequence). There are 15 residues in the CDR3. The V end lost 3 bases, the J end lost 2 bases, and 17 bases lay between the germline ends. Here the CDR3 DNA reads TGCAGTGCTAGTCGTAGGGGGGACTATACCTACGAGCAGTACTTC. It encodes CSASRRGDYTYEQYF.

This clonotype was observed at least ten times. The chain links TRBV5-5 to TRBJ1-1; D might be TRBD1 (6 bases). Germline V lookup: CDR1 SGHKS, CDR2 YYEKEE (reference sequence). The V end lost 4 bases, the J end lost 4 bases, and 17 bases lay between the germline ends. This CDR3 spans 15 amino acids. The CDR3 nucleotides are TGTGCCAGCAGCCTCCAACAGGGTGTGGCCACTGAAGCTTTCTTT. This codes for CASSLQQGVATEAFF.